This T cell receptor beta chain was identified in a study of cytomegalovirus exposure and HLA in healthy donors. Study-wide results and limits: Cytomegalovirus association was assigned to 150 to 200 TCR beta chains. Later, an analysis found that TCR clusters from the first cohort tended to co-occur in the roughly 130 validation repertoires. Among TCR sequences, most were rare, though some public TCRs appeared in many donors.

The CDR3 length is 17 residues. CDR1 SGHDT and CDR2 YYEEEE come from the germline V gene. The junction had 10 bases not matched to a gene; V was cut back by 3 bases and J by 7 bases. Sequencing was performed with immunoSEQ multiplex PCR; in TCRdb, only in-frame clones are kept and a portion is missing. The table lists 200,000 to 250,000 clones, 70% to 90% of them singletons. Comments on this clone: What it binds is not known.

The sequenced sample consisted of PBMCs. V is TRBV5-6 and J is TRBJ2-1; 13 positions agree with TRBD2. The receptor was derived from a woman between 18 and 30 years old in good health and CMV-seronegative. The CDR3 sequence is CASSSDRLAGGGNEQFF. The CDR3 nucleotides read TGTGCCAGCAGCTCCGATCGACTAGCGGGAGGAGGTAATGAGCAGTTCTTC.